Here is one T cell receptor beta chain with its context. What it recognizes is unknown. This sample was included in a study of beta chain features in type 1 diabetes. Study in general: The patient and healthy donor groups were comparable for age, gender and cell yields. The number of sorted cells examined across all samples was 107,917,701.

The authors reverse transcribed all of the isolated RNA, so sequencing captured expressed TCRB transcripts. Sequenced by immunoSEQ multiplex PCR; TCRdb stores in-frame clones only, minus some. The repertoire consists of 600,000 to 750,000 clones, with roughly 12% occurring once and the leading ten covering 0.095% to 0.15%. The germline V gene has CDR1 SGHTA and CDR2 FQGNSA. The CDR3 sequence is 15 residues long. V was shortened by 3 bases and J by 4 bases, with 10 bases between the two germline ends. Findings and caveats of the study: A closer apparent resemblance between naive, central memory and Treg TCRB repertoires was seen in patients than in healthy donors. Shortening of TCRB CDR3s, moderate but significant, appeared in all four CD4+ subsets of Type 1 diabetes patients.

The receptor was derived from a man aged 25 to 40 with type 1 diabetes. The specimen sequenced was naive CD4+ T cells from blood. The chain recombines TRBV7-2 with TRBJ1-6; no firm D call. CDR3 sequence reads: CASSFGTLYNSPLHF. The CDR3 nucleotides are TGTGCCAGCAGCTTCGGAACACTTTATAATTCACCCCTCCACTTT. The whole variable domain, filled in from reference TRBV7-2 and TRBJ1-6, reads GAGVSQSPSNKVTEKGKDVELRCDPISGHTALYWYRQSLGQGLEFLIYFQGNSAPDKSGLPSDRFSAERTGGSVSTLTIQRTQQEDSAVYLCASSFGTLYNSPLHFGNGTRLTVT.